This TCR beta chain was documented in a study of CD8 T cells in Susac syndrome. Turning to the study itself: When blood was drawn, the patients with Susac syndrome were therapy-naive, on corticosteroids, or on intravenous immunoglobulin alone. Study-wide results and limits: When the CD4+ T cell repertoires of patients with Susac syndrome were examined, they did not show any clonal expansion.

RNA amounts of about 0.5 to 1 ug underwent reverse transcription with random hexamers. The immunoSEQ assay covered 54 Vbeta and 13 Jbeta segments for CDR3. TCRdb ran MiXCR on the immunoSEQ multiplex PCR reads and lists one entry per CDR3 protein. The sample carries 170,000 or so distinct CDR3 sequences, around 95% recorded once. To note about this clonotype: Its antigen remains unidentified.

Germline CDR1 reads GTSNPN; CDR2 reads SVGIG (reference sequence). V was shortened by 0 bases and J by 1 base, with 12 bases between the two germline ends. There are 15 residues in the CDR3. High-throughput TCR beta sequencing covered peripheral CD8+ and CD4+ T cells. The chain joins TRBV30 to TRBJ1-1, with D hard to call. Sequencing input: CD4+ T cells from PBMCs. The receptor was derived from a human donor with Susac syndrome. The CDR3 DNA reads TGTGCCTGGAGTGTAGTAGGGTCGGAGAACACTGAAGCTTTCTTT. Translated, it gives CAWSVVGSENTEAFF.